This T cell receptor beta chain was profiled in a study of T cells in women clearing cervical HPV infection. V shed 5 bases and J 2 bases; nucleotides not matched to a gene: 5. The CDR3 is made up of 14 amino acids. Germline V gene sequence: CDR1 DFQATT, CDR2 SNEGSKA (reference sequence). Repertoires were generated with immunoSEQ multiplex PCR, while TCRdb's copy carries only in-frame clones and drops some. The sample spans tens of thousands of clones; the ten largest clones claim approximately 6.3%. Worth noting for this clone: The read ends 3 residues early relative to the CDR3; the germline J gene fills the gap.

This chain connects TRBV20-1 to TRBJ2-7; the match to TRBD2 covers 11 bases. This sequence originates from a woman between 18 and 69 years old with a cervical HPV16 infection that either progressed to CIN3+ or cleared (not recorded which). Sequences were obtained from blood buffy coat. The CDR3 DNA, read in part, is TGCAGTGCTGCTCTAGCGGGGGGACCCTACGAG. Translating gives CSAALAGGPYE. The CDR3 reads in full as CSAALAGGPYEQYF.